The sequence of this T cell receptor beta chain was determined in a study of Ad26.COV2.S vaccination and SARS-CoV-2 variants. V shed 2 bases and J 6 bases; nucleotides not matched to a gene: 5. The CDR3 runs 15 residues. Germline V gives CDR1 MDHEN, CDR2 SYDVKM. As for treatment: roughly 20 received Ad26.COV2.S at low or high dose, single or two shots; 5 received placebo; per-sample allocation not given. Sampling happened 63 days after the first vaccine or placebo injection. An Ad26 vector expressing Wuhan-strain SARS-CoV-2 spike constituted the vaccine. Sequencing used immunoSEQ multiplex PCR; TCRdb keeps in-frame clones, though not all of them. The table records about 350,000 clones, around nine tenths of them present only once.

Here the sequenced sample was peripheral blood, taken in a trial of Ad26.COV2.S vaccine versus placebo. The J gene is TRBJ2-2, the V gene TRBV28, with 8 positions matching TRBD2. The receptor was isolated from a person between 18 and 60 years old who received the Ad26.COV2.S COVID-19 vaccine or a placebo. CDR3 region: CASSLTGGAAGELFF. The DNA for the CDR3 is TGTGCCAGCAGTTTAACCGGGGGGGCCGCCGGGGAGCTGTTTTTT.